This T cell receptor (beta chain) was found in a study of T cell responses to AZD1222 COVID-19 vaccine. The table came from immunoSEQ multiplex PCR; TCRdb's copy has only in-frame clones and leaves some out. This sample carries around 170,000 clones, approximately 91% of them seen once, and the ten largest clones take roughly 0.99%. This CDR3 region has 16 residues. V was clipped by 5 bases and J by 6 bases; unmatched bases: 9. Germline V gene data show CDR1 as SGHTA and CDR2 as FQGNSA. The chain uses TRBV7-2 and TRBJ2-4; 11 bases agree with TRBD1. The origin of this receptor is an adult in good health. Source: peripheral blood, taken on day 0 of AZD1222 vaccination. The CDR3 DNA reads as TGTGCCAGCAGCCTCGTCGCCGGGACAGGGGGAAACATTCAGTACTTC. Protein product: CASSLVAGTGGNIQYF.